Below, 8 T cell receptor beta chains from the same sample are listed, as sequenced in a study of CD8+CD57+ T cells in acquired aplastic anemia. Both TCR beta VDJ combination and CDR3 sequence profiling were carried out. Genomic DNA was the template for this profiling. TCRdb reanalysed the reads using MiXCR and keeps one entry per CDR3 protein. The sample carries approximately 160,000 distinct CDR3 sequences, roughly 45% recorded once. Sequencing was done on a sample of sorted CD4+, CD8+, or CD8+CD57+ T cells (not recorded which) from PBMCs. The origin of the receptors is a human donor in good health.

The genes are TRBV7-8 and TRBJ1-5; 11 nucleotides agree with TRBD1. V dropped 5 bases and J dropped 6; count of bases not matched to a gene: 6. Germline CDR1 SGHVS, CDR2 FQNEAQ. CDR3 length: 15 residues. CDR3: CASSHGTGGIQPQHF. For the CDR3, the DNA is TGTGCCAGCAGCCATGGGACAGGGGGTATTCAGCCCCAGCATTTT.

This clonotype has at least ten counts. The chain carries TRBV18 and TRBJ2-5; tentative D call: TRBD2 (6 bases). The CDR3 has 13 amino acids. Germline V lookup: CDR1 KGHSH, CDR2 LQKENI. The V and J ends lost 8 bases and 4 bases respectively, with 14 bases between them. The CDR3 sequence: CASQVMGGETQYF. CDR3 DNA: TGTGCCAGCCAGGTAATGGGAGGAGAGACCCAGTACTTC.

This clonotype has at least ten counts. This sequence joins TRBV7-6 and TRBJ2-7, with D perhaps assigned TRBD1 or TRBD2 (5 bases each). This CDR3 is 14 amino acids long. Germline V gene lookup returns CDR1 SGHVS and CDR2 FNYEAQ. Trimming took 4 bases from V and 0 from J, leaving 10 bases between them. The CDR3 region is CASSSGPSSYEQYF. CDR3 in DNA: TGTGCCAGCAGCTCGGGACCTAGCTCCTACGAGCAGTACTTC.

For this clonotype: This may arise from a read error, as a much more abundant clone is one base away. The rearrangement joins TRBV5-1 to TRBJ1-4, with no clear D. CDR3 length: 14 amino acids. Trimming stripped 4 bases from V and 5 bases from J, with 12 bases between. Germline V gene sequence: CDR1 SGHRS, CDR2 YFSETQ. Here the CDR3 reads CASSLDALNEKLFF. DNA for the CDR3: TGCGCCAGCAGCCTGGACGCGCTGAATGAAAAACTGTTTTTT.

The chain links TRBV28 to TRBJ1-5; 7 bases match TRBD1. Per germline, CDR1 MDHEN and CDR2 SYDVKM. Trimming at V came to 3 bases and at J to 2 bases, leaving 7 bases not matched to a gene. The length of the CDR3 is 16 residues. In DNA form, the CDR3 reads TGTGCCAGCAGTTTTGGAGGGGGCGCGGGCAATCAGCCCCAGCATTTT. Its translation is CASSFGGGAGNQPQHF.

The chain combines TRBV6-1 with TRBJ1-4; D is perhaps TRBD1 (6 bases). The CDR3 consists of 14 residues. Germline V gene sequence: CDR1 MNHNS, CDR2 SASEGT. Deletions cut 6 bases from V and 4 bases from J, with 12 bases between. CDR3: CASSSDRRNEKLFF. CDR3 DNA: TGTGCCAGCAGCTCCGACAGGCGTAATGAAAAACTGTTTTTT.

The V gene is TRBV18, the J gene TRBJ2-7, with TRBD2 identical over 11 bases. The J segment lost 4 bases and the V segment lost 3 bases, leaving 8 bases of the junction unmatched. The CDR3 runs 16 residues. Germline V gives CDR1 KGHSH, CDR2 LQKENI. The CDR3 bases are TGTGCCAGCTCACCCTTCACTAGCGGGAGTAAATACGAGCAGTACTTC. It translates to CASSPFTSGSKYEQYF.

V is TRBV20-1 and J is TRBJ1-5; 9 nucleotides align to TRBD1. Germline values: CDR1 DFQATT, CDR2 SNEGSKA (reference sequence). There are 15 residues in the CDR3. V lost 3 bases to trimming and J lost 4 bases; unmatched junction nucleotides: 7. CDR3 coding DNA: TGCAGTGCTAGTTACGGACAGGGGCAAAATCAGCCCCAGCATTTT. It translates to CSASYGQGQNQPQHF.